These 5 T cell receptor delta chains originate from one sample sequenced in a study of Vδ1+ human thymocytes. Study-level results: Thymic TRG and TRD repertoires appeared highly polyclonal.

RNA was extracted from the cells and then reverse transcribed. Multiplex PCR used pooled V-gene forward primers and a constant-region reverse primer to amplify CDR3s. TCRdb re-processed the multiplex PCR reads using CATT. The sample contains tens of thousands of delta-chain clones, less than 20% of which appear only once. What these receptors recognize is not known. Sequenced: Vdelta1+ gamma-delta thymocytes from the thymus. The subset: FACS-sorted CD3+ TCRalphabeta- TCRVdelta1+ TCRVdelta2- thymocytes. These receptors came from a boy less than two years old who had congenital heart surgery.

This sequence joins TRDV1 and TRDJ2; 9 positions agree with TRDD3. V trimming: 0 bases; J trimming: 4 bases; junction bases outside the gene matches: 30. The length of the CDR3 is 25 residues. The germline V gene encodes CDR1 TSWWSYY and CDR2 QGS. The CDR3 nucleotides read TGTGCTCTTGGGGAACTCACAGTACTACGCAAGGGTTACTGGGGGACTCCGGGGGAGACAGCACAACTCTTCTTT. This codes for CALGELTVLRKGYWGTPGETAQLFF.

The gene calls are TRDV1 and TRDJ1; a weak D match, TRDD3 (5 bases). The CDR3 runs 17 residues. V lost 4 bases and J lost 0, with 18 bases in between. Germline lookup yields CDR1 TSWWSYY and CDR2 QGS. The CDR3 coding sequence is TGTGCTCTTGGGGGATACTCCGGACTGGTGTACACCGATAAACTCATCTTT. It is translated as CALGGYSGLVYTDKLIF.

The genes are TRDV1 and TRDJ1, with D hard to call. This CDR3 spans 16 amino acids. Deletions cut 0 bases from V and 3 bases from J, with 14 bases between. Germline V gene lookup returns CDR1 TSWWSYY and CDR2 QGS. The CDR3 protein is CALGELITEEPDKLIF. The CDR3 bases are TGTGCTCTTGGGGAACTAATTACCGAAGAGCCCGATAAACTCATCTTT.

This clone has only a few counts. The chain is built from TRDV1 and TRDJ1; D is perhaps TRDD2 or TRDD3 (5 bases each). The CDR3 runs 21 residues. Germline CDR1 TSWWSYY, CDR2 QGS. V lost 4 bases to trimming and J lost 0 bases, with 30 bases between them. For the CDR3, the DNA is TGTGCTCTTGGGGTGAACCTTCTCTCGACGGAAGGGGGGGTCTACACCGATAAACTCATCTTT. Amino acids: CALGVNLLSTEGGVYTDKLIF.

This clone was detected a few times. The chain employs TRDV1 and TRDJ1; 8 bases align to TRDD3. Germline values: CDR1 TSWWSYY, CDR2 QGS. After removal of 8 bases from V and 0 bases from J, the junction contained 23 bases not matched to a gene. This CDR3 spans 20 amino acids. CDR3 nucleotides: TGTGCTCTTAAGTATTCCTCCTGTACTGGGGGGGTTTCCCACACCGATAAACTCATCTTT. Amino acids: CALKYSSCTGGVSHTDKLIF.